This T cell receptor beta chain is from a study of blood T cell repertoires in COVID-19 (dated by TCRdb to between 2020 and 2021). With regard to the full study: Samples covering the acute and convalescent phases of COVID-19 were provided by collaborators in the United States, Italy and Spain. The prospective study material was composed of cDNA or gDNA derived from T cells, B-cell-depleted T cells, or PBMCs. Subjects who had been exposed to COVID-19, were actively infected with it, or had recovered from it provided the deeply sampled blood TCRbeta repertoires that made up the dataset. A freely available public database, intended as a resource for researchers studying the immune response to SARS-CoV-2, is where the repertoires were released. The samples were drawn from two sources: the first 160 participants of the ongoing ImmuneRACE study, and approximately 1,300 subjects contributed by 6 global collaborators. Sample metadata almost always included a de-identified subject ID, COVID-19 status, age in years and sex. Where HLA class I and class II types were available, the types were taken from metadata supplied by the sample provider, not from assay-based typing. Overall results and qualifications from the work: The quantity of clinical and demographic metadata differed by source and by participant and was supplied without curation.

Trimming removed 0 bases from V and 9 bases from J, leaving 11 bases between the germline ends. The CDR3 runs 14 amino acids, cysteine and phenylalanine included. Only the CDR3 region is kept as DNA, spanning 42 bases read in frame from base 1. CDR1 MNHNS and CDR2 SASEGT were looked up in the germline V gene. The collaborating institutions used their own protocols to collect whole blood in K2EDTA tubes. Collaborator samples were shipped for TCRbeta analysis as frozen whole blood, isolated PBMCs, or DNA extracted from either sample type. TCRbeta CDR3 regions were amplified from genomic DNA using the immunoSEQ Assay, a bias-controlled multiplex PCR. In the original analysis: The number of nucleated cells in each sample was estimated from the amplification of reference gene primers within the assay. To quantify the absolute abundance of each unique TCRbeta CDR3 rearrangement, sequence reads were collapsed and filtered. Productive Simpson clonality was computed per sample as the square root of Simpson's diversity index over productive rearrangements. Held by TCRdb, this immuneACCESS table contains in-frame sequences only and omits some clones. Under half of the omission traces to an unresolved V gene where checked; the cause of the rest is unknown. V and J calls plus clone size are reproduced from that table; the DNA served to infer D and trimming. This sample lists tens of thousands of clones; about 90% were detected once. Roughly 10% of the sample is in the top ten clones.

With regard to this clone: It has no known antigen specificity. The sample holds no much larger clone one base away, and base qualities are not on file.

Source material: peripheral blood. Recombination joined TRBV6-1 with TRBJ1-4; tentative D gene TRBD1, with 5 bases matching. The TCR comes from a man older than 75 with acute or convalescent COVID-19. The CDR3 reads as follows: CASSEAGGGQKLFF. The DNA is TGTGCCAGCAGTGAAGCGGGGGGAGGGCAAAAACTGTTTTTT.